Below are 9 T cell receptor beta chains sequenced from a single sample in a study of cytomegalovirus exposure and HLA in healthy donors. The PCR employed 60 Vbeta primers together with 13 Jbeta primers. The protocol was immunoSEQ multiplex PCR, while the TCRdb copy is restricted to in-frame clones and leaves out a portion. The table has about 180,000 clones, roughly 77% seen once. The source material was PBMCs. Receptor source: a woman aged 25-40 years in good health and CMV-seropositive.

This chain joins TRBV27 and TRBJ2-7, with 8 positions matching TRBD2. CDR3 length equals 15 residues. Germline V gene data show CDR1 as MNHEY and CDR2 as SMNVEV (reference sequence). V trimming: 6 bases; J trimming: 3 bases; junction bases outside the gene matches: 10. As DNA, the CDR3 is TGTGCCAGCAGGGAGACCGGGGGGGCCATCTACGAGCAGTACTTC. Encoded protein: CASRETGGAIYEQYF.

The chain joins TRBV14 to TRBJ1-4; D is undetermined. CDR3 size: 12 residues. The V and J ends lost 0 bases and 14 bases respectively, with 10 bases between them. CDR1 is SGHDN and CDR2 is FVKESK in the germline V gene. The chain's CDR3 is CASSQDTGSLFF. Here the CDR3 DNA reads TGTGCCAGCAGCCAAGATACGGGGAGTCTGTTTTTT. The entire variable domain, with the rest obtained from reference TRBV14 and TRBJ1-4, is as follows: EAGVTQFPSHSVIEKGQTVTLRCDPISGHDNLYWYRRVMGKEIKFLLHFVKESKQDESGMPNNRFLAERTGGTYSTLKVQPAELEDSGVYFCASSQDTGSLFFGSGTQLSVL.

The chain recombines TRBV2 with TRBJ2-7; 8 bases map to TRBD1. V trimming: 4 bases; J trimming: 2 bases; junction bases outside the gene matches: 7. The CDR3 runs to 15 residues. Germline V gene lookup returns CDR1 SNHLY and CDR2 FYNNEI. CDR3 amino acids: CASSAGQGFTYEQYF. CDR3 sequence (DNA): TGTGCCAGCAGTGCCGGACAGGGTTTTACCTACGAGCAGTACTTC.

This sequence joins TRBV28 and TRBJ1-5; no clear D. Germline V lookup: CDR1 MDHEN, CDR2 SYDVKM. Trimming left V 4 bases short and J 5 bases short, with 6 bases between. This CDR3 region has 12 residues. CDR3 DNA sequence: TGTGCCAGCAGTTCCAGTGATCAGCCCCAGCATTTT. Protein: CASSSSDQPQHF.

V gene TRBV6-5 combines with J gene TRBJ1-5; D not certain. Per the germline V gene, CDR1 is MNHEY and CDR2 is SVGAGI. The CDR3 contains 14 residues. V was cut by 0 bases and J by 2 bases, with 5 bases left in between. CDR3 nucleotide sequence: TGTGCCAGCAGTTACTCGGAGGGCAATCAGCCCCAGCATTTT. It is translated as CASSYSEGNQPQHF.

The chain links TRBV28 to TRBJ1-4; the D is unclear. Germline V gene sequence: CDR1 MDHEN, CDR2 SYDVKM. V gave up 3 bases and J gave up 2 bases, with 7 bases separating them. The CDR3 runs to 14 residues. The CDR3 region is CASSLRQTNEKLFF. In DNA form, the CDR3 reads TGTGCCAGCAGTTTGAGGCAGACTAATGAAAAACTGTTTTTT.

The chain links TRBV4-3 to TRBJ2-2; 11 nucleotides align to TRBD2. The CDR3 has 18 residues. V shed 0 bases and J 6 bases; nucleotides not matched to a gene: 9. From germline, CDR1 is LGHNA and CDR2 YSLEER. The CDR3 DNA reads TGCGCCAGCAGCCAAGAACCTAGCGGGGGGCTCGTAGCCGGGGAGCTGTTTTTT. This sequence encodes CASSQEPSGGLVAGELFF.

This clone has more than one count but fewer than ten. The gene calls are TRBV9 and TRBJ2-3; 9 bases are a match to TRBD2. The CDR3 loop spans 15 amino acids. Looked up from germline, CDR1 is SGDLS and CDR2 is YYNGEE. V lost 4 bases, J lost 6 bases, and 9 bases stayed unmatched. This CDR3 reads CASSPRLSGGDTQYF. In DNA form, the CDR3 reads TGTGCCAGCAGCCCAAGACTAAGCGGGGGGGATACGCAGTATTTT.

There are a few counts of this clone. The V and J genes are TRBV15 and TRBJ2-1; the D gene is possibly TRBD1 (5 bases). The germline V gene encodes CDR1 LNHNV and CDR2 YYDKDF (reference sequence). The CDR3 has 16 amino acids. V shed 6 bases and J shed 2 bases, with 17 bases lying between them. In nucleotides, the CDR3 is TGTGCCACCAGTACTAAAGGACAAGGCGCCTACAATGAGCAGTTCTTC. The encoded protein is CATSTKGQGAYNEQFF.